The 18 T cell receptor beta chains given below trace back to one sample, sequenced in a study of T-cell reconstitution after alpha-beta-depleted transplantation in children. Preparation of the TCRbeta library involved a method that used unique molecular identifiers. MiXCR, run by TCRdb on the PCR reads, gives a single entry per CDR3 protein. Here the sample spans 500,000 to 600,000 distinct CDR3 sequences, roughly 18% being singletons. The material was PBMCs from the stem cell graft donor, obtained from the stem cell graft. The origin of the receptors is a human donor who donated a stem cell graft to a child with acute lymphoblastic leukemia.

This clonotype was observed a handful of times. The chain combines TRBV6-1 with TRBJ2-2; 14 bases agree with TRBD2. This CDR3 has 19 amino acids. CDR1 is MNHNS and CDR2 is SASEGT in the germline V gene. With V trimmed by 6 bases and J by 3 bases, 12 bases remained unmatched. DNA for the CDR3: TGTGCCAGCAGACCTATTGGGACTAGCGGGAGTCCGTACACCGGGGAGCTGTTTTTT. This translates into CASRPIGTSGSPYTGELFF.

V is TRBV5-1 and J is TRBJ2-7; 7 bases agree with TRBD2. V trimming: 4 bases; J trimming: 6 bases; junction bases outside the gene matches: 7. This CDR3 spans 13 amino acids. Germline V lookup: CDR1 SGHRS, CDR2 YFSETQ. This CDR3 reads CASSPDGGSEQYF. CDR3 DNA: TGCGCCAGCAGCCCGGACGGGGGGTCCGAGCAGTACTTC.

The V call is TRBV7-8, the J call TRBJ2-1; 9 positions agree with TRBD2. The CDR3 runs to 16 residues. Per germline, CDR1 SGHVS and CDR2 FQNEAQ. V gave up 6 bases and J gave up 2 bases; unmatched junction bases: 8. Here the CDR3 reads CASRYAAGGTYNEQFF. In DNA form, the CDR3 reads TGTGCCAGCAGATACGCGGCGGGAGGGACCTACAATGAGCAGTTCTTC.

The V and J genes are TRBV27 and TRBJ1-5; D is perhaps TRBD1 (6 bases). The CDR3 loop spans 14 amino acids. Germline V gene data show CDR1 as MNHEY and CDR2 as SMNVEV (reference sequence). With 11 bases removed from V and 6 bases from J, the gap between germline ends came to 20 bases. CDR3 protein: CACNPGAQGQPQHF. CDR3 bases: TGTGCCTGCAATCCAGGGGCGCAGGGTCAGCCCCAGCATTTT.

V and J are TRBV5-1 and TRBJ2-7, with 7 bases fitting TRBD2. The germline V gene has CDR1 SGHRS and CDR2 YFSETQ. Losses at the gene ends were 1 base for V and 2 bases for J; bases not matched to a gene: 6. The CDR3 loop spans 15 amino acids. DNA of the CDR3: TGCGCCAGCAGCTTGTTCGAGCGGGACCCCTACGAGCAGTACTTC. Translated: CASSLFERDPYEQYF.

The chain uses TRBV9 and TRBJ2-6; 9 nucleotides line up with TRBD1. The V gene end was trimmed by 0 bases and the J gene end by 0 bases; junction bases not matched to a gene: 4. This CDR3 spans 18 amino acids. Germline values: CDR1 SGDLS, CDR2 YYNGEE. The CDR3 region has the DNA TGTGCCAGCAGCGTAGGGGGACAGGGTATCTCTGGGGCCAACGTCCTGACTTTC. Amino acids: CASSVGGQGISGANVLTF.

Here the CDR3 DNA reads TGTGCCAGCAGCTCCGCCAGGGGAACTCGCTACGAGCAGTACTTC. Its translation: CASSSARGTRYEQYF. The V and J genes are TRBV7-9 and TRBJ2-7; weak D call: TRBD1 (6 bases). This CDR3 is 15 amino acids long. V lost 4 bases, J lost 3 bases, and 16 bases lay in between. Per the germline V gene, CDR1 is SEHNR and CDR2 is FQNEAQ (reference sequence).

This clonotype was seen only a few times. The V gene is TRBV7-7, the J gene TRBJ2-2, with D tentatively TRBD2 (5 bases). Germline assignment: CDR1 SSHAT and CDR2 FNYEAQ (reference sequence). The CDR3 loop spans 12 amino acids. Trimming took 6 bases from V and 6 from J, leaving 8 bases between them. CDR3 residues: CASRKEAGELFF. In DNA form, the CDR3 reads TGTGCCAGCAGAAAGGAGGCCGGGGAGCTGTTTTTT.

In DNA form, the CDR3 reads TGTGCCAGCAGTTACTTCCCAGAGGGGCTAGCGGGCGATACGCAGTATTTT. Translating gives CASSYFPEGLAGDTQYF. The chain has TRBV6-5 and TRBJ2-3; TRBD2 matches at 8 bases. In germline, CDR1 is MNHEY, CDR2 SVGAGI. This CDR3 region has 17 residues. V shed 1 base and J 6 bases; nucleotides not matched to a gene: 12.

V is TRBV15 and J is TRBJ1-5; maybe TRBD1 (5 bases). The CDR3 is 15 amino acids. Germline V gene data show CDR1 as LNHNV and CDR2 as YYDKDF (reference sequence). With 3 bases removed from V and 3 bases from J, the gap between germline ends came to 12 bases. For the CDR3, the DNA is TGTGCCACCAGCAGTTTCGGGGGAAACAATCAGCCCCAGCATTTT. Translated: CATSSFGGNNQPQHF.

V usage is TRBV10-2 and J usage is TRBJ2-7; possible D gene TRBD2, 6 bases. V lost 3 bases, J lost 2 bases, and 14 bases lay in between. This CDR3 is 15 amino acids long. Germline lookup yields CDR1 WSHSY and CDR2 SAAADI. In DNA, the CDR3 is TGCGCCAGCAGTGAACCGGGACTCAACACCTACGAGCAGTACTTC. Amino acid sequence: CASSEPGLNTYEQYF.

The chain employs TRBV7-9 and TRBJ2-7; 7 bases are a match to TRBD1. The CDR3 runs 15 residues. V was clipped by 6 bases and J by 3 bases; unmatched bases: 11. Germline V gene sequence: CDR1 SEHNR, CDR2 FQNEAQ (reference sequence). The CDR3 region has the DNA TGTGCCAGCAGGGGTCCGGGACAGCCGAACTACGAGCAGTACTTC. Its translation: CASRGPGQPNYEQYF.

The chain carries TRBV20-1 and TRBJ1-1, with D possibly being TRBD1 (5 bases). The length of the CDR3 is 14 residues. The germline V gene has CDR1 DFQATT and CDR2 SNEGSKA (reference sequence). V lost 2 bases to trimming and J lost 5 bases, with 15 bases between them. Here the CDR3 DNA reads TGCAGTGCTAGAATCCGGGAGGCAGGGACTGAAGCTTTCTTT. This encodes CSARIREAGTEAFF.

This clonotype was seen a handful of times. The genes are TRBV6-1 and TRBJ2-7; 9 positions match TRBD1. CDR3 size: 15 residues. CDR1 is MNHNS and CDR2 is SASEGT in the germline V gene. Trimming took 6 bases from V and 4 from J; bases not matched to a gene: 10. CDR3 DNA: TGTGCCAGCAGCAATCGACAGGGGGGAAGATACGAGCAGTACTTC. This gives the protein CASSNRQGGRYEQYF.

This clonotype appeared a few times. The V gene is TRBV5-5, the J gene TRBJ2-6; D gene unclear. The V end lost 1 base, the J end lost 0 bases, and 11 bases lay between the germline ends. The CDR3 consists of 17 residues. Germline CDR1 and CDR2: SGHKS and YYEKEE (reference sequence). This CDR3 reads CASSLLAGRSGANVLTF. The CDR3 DNA is TGTGCCAGCAGCTTGTTGGCAGGACGCTCTGGGGCCAACGTCCTGACTTTC.

This clonotype was seen a few times. The chain links TRBV5-1 to TRBJ2-2, with TRBD1 matching 9 bases. The CDR3 spans 14 residues. The V and J ends lost 1 base and 6 bases, in that order; junction bases with no gene match: 1. The germline V gene encodes CDR1 SGHRS and CDR2 YFSETQ. CDR3 in DNA: TGCGCCAGCAGCTTGAGACAGGGGGCCGGGGAGCTGTTTTTT. Translated, it gives CASSLRQGAGELFF.

This chain links TRBV18 with TRBJ2-1; TRBD1 aligns across 7 bases. The CDR3 extends over 17 amino acids. Germline CDR1 is KGHSH and CDR2 is LQKENI. V lost 6 bases and J lost 5; bases outside the gene matches: 16. CDR3 amino acids: CASSPLPTGKENNEQFF. The CDR3 DNA sequence: TGTGCCAGCTCCCCTCTTCCGACAGGGAAAGAAAACAATGAGCAGTTCTTC.

This clonotype was seen a few times. The chain employs TRBV5-6 and TRBJ2-7; 14 bases are a match to TRBD2. V trimming: 5 bases; J trimming: 6 bases; junction bases outside the gene matches: 13. Germline V CDR1 and CDR2: SGHDT, YYEEEE. The CDR3 runs 17 residues. The chain's CDR3 is CASRSGTSGRRVGEQYF. The CDR3 region has the DNA TGTGCCAGCAGATCCGGGACTAGCGGGAGAAGGGTTGGCGAGCAGTACTTC.